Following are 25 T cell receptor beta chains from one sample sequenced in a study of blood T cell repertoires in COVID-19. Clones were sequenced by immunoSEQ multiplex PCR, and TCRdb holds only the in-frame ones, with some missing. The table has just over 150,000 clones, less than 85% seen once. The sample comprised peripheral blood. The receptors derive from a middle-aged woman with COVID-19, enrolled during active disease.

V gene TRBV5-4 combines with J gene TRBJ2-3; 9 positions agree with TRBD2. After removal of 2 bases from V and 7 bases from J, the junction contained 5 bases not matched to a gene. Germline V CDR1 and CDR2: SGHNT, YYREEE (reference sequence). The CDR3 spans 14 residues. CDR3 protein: CASSFRREGNTQYF. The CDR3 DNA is TGTGCCAGCAGCTTTAGGCGGGAGGGGAATACGCAGTATTTT.

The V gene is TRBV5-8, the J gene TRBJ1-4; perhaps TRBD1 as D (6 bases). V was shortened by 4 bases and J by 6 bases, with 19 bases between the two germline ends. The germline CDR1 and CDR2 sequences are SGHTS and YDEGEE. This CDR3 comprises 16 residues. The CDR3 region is CASSLKRTARDEKLFF. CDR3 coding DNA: TGTGCCAGCAGCCTAAAACGGACAGCAAGGGATGAAAAACTGTTTTTT.

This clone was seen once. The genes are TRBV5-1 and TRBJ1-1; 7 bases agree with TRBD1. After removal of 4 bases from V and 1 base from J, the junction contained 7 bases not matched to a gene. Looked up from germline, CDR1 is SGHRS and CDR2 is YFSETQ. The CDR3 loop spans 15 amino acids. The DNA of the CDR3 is TGCGCCAGCAGCAGCGAGGACAGGAGGAACACTGAAGCTTTCTTT. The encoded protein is CASSSEDRRNTEAFF.

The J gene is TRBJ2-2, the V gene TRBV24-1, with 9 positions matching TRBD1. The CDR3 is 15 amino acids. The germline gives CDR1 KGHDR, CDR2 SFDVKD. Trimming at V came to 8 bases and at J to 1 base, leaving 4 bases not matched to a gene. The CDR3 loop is CATKPGQGNTGELFF. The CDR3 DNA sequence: TGTGCCACCAAACCGGGACAGGGGAACACCGGGGAGCTGTTTTTT.

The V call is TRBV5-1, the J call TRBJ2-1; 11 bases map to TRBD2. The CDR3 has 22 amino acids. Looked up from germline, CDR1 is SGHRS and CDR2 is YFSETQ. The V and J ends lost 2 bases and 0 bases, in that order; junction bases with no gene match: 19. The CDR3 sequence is CASSFRGLTLPTSGNSYNEQFF. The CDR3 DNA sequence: TGCGCCAGCAGCTTCAGAGGTCTCACTCTTCCGACTAGCGGGAACTCCTACAATGAGCAGTTCTTC. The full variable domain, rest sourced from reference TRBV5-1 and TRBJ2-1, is KAGVTQTPRYLIKTRGQQVTLSCSPISGHRSVSWYQQTPGQGLQFLFEYFSETQRNKGNFPGRFSGRQFSNSRSEMNVSTLELGDSALYLCASSFRGLTLPTSGNSYNEQFFGPGTRLTVL.

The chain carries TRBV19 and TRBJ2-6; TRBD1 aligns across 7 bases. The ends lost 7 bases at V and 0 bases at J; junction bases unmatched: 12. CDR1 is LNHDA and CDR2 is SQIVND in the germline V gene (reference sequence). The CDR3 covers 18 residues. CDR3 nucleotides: TGTGCCAGTAACCCTTCGGGACAGATCCTCTCTGGGGCCAACGTCCTGACTTTC. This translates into CASNPSGQILSGANVLTF.

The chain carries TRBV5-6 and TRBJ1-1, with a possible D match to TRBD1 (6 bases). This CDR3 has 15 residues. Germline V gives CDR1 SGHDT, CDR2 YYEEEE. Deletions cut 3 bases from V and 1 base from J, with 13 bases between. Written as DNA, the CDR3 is TGTGCCAGCAGCTACAGGGTCCTTGGGAACACTGAAGCTTTCTTT. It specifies CASSYRVLGNTEAFF.

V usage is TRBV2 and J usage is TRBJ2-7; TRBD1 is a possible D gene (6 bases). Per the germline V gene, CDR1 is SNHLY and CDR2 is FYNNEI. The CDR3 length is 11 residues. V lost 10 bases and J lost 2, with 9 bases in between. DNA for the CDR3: TGTGCCATCGGACAGACCTACGAGCAGTACGTC. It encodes CAIGQTYEQYV.

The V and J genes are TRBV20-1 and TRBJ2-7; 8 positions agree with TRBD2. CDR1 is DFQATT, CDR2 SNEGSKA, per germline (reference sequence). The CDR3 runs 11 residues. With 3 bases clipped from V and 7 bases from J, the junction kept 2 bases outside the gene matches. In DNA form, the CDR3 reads TGCAGTGCTAGTATAGCGGGGGAGCAGTACTTC. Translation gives CSASIAGEQYF.

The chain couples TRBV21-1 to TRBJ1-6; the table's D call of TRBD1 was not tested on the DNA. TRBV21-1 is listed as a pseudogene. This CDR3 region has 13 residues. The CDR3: CAGRQGDNSPLHF. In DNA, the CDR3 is TGTGCCGGGCGACAGGGGGATAATTCACCCCTCCACTTT.

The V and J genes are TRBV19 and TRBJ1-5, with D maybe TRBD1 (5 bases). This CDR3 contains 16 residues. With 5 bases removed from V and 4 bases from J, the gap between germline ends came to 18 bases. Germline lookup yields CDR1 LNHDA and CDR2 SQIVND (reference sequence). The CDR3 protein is CASSWTSWDLNQPQHF. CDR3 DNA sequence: TGTGCCAGTAGTTGGACCTCCTGGGACTTAAATCAGCCCCAGCATTTT.

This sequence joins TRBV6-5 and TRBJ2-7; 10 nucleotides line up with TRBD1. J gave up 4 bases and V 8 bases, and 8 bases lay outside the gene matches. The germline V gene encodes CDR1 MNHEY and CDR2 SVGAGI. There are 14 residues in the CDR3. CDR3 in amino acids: CASFRDRGQYEQYF. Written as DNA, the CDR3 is TGTGCCAGCTTTCGGGACAGGGGACAGTACGAGCAGTACTTC.

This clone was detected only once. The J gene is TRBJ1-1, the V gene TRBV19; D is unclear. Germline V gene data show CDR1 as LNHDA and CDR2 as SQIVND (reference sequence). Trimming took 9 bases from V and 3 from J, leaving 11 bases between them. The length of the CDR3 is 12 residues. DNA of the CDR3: TGTGCCAGCTCGGGAGGGTACACTGAAGCTTTCTTT. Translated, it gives CASSGGYTEAFF. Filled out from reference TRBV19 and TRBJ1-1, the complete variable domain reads DGGITQSPKYLFRKEGQNVTLSCEQNLNHDAMYWYRQDPGQGLRLIYYSQIVNDFQKGDIAEGYSVSREKKESFPLTVTSAQKNPTAFYLCASSGGYTEAFFGQGTRLTVV.

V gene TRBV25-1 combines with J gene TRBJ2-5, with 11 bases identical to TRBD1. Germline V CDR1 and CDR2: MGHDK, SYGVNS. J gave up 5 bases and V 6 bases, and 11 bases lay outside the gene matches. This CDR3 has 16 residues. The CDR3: CASRASGQGAGETQYF. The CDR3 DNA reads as TGTGCCAGCAGGGCTTCAGGACAGGGGGCAGGGGAGACCCAGTACTTC.

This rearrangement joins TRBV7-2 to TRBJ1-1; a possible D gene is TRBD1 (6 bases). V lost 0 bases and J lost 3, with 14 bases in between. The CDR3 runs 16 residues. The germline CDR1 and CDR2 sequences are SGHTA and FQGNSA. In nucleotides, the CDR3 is TGTGCCAGCAGCTTAGCCGGGGGGCCATTGCACACTGAAGCTTTCTTT. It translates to CASSLAGGPLHTEAFF.

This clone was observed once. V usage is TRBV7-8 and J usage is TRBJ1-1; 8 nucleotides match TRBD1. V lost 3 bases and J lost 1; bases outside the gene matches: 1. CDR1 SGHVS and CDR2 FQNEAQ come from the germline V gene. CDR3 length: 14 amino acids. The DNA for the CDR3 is TGTGCCAGCAGCTTGGGACAGGAGAACACTGAAGCTTTCTTT. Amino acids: CASSLGQENTEAFF. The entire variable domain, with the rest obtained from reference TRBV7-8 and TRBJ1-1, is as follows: GAGVSQSPRYKVAKRGQDVALRCDPISGHVSLFWYQQALGQGPEFLTYFQNEAQLDKSGLPSDRFFAERPEGSVSTLKIQRTQQEDSAVYLCASSLGQENTEAFFGQGTRLTVV.

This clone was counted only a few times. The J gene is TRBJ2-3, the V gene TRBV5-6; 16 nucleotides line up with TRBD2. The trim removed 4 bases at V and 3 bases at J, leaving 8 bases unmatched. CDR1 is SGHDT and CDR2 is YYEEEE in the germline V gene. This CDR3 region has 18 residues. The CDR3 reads CASSPGTSGGAGTDTQYF. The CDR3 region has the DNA TGTGCCAGCAGCCCTGGGACTAGCGGGGGGGCCGGGACAGATACGCAGTATTTT.

DNA of the CDR3: TGTGCCAGCTCACCACCCGACAGACGGATGAACACTGAAGCTTTCTTT. Translated, it gives CASSPPDRRMNTEAFF. The chain employs TRBV18 and TRBJ1-1, with D perhaps matching TRBD1 (5 bases). The CDR3 length is 16 residues. Germline loops: CDR1 KGHSH, CDR2 LQKENI. V was cut by 0 bases and J by 0 bases, with 11 bases left in between.

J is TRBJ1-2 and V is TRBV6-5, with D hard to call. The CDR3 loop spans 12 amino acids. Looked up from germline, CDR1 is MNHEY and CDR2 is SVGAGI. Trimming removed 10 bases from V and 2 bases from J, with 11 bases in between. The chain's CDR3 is CAIHTWNYGYTF. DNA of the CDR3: TGTGCCATCCACACCTGGAACTATGGCTACACCTTC.

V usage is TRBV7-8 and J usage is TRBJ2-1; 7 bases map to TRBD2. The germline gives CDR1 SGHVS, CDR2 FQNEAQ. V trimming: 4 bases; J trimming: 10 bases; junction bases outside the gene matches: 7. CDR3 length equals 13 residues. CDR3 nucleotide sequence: TGTGCCAGCAGCTCGTGGACTAGATGGGAGCAGTTCTTC. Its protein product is CASSSWTRWEQFF.

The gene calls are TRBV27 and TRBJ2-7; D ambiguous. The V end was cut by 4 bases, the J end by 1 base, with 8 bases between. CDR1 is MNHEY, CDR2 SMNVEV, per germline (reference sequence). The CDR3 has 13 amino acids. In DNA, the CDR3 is TGTGCCAGCAGTTCCAGGTCGTCCTACGAGCAGTACTTC. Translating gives CASSSRSSYEQYF.

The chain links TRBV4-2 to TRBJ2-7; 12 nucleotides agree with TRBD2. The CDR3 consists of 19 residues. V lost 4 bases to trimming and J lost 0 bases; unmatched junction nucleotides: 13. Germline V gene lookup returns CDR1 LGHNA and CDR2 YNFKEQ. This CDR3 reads CASSPKPRLAGAFSYEQYF. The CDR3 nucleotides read TGTGCCAGCAGCCCGAAACCAAGACTAGCGGGGGCCTTCTCCTACGAGCAGTACTTC.

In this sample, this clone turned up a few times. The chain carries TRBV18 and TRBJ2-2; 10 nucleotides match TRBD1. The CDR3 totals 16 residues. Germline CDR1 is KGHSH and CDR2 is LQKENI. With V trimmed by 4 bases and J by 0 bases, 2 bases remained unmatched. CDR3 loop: CASSQTGGSNTGELFF. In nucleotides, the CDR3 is TGTGCCAGCTCACAGACAGGGGGCTCGAACACCGGGGAGCTGTTTTTT.

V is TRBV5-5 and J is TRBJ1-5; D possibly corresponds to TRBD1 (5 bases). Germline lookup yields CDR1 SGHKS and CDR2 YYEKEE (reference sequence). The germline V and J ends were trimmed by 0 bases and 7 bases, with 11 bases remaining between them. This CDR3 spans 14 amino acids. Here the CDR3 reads CASSLGREGQPQHF. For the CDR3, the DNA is TGTGCCAGCAGCTTGGGCAGGGAGGGCCAGCCCCAGCATTTT.

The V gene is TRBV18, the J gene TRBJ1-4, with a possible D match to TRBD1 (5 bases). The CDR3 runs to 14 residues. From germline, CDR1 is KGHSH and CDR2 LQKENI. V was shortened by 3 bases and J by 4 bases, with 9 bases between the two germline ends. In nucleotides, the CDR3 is TGTGCCAGCTCACCGAAAGGGGATAATGAAAAACTGTTTTTT. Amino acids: CASSPKGDNEKLFF.